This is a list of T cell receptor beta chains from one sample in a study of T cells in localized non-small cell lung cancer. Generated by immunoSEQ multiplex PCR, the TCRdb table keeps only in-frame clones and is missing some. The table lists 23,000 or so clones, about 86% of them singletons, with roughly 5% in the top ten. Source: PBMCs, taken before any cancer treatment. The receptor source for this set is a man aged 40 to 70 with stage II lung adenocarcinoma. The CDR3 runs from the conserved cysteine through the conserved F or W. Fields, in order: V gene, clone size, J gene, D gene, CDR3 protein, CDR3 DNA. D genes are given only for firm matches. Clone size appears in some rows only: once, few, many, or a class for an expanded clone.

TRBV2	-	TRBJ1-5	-	CASSENSGDSNQPQHF	TGTGCCAGCAGTGAAAACTCCGGGGATAGCAATCAGCCCCAGCATTTT
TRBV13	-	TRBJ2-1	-	CASSSGGANYNEQFF	TGTGCCAGCAGCTCCGGTGGGGCCAACTACAATGAGCAGTTCTTC
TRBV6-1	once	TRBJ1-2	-	CASNQGLFNYGYTF	TGTGCCAGCAATCAGGGCCTATTTAACTATGGCTACACCTTC
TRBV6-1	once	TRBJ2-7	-	CASMDIGRPPYEQYF	TGTGCCAGCATGGACATCGGGAGACCCCCCTACGAGCAGTACTTC
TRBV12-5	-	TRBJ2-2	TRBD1	CASGLSKTGDGELFF	TGTGCTAGTGGTTTGTCTAAGACAGGGGACGGGGAGCTGTTTTTT
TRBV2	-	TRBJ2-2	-	CASSDRTPGAGELFF	TGTGCCAGCAGTGATAGGACACCAGGTGCCGGGGAGCTGTTTTTT
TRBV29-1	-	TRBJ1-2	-	CSVEEGGQAAGYTF	TGCAGCGTTGAAGAAGGGGGGCAGGCGGCTGGCTACACCTTC
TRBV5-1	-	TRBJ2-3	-	CASSLAGRLDTQYF	TGCGCCAGCAGCTTGGCCGGCAGATTAGATACGCAGTATTTT
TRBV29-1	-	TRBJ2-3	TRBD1	CSVGRDRVNTDTQYF	TGCAGCGTCGGGCGGGACAGGGTAAACACAGATACGCAGTATTTT
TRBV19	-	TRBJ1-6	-	CASNVDTEDSYNSPLHF	TGTGCCAGTAACGTGGACACCGAAGACTCCTATAATTCACCCCTCCACTTT
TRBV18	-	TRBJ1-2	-	CASSTESLNNYGYTF	TGTGCCAGCTCAACAGAGAGCTTGAATAACTATGGCTACACCTTC
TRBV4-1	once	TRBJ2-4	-	CASSQDKGGALAKNIQYF	TGCGCCAGCAGCCAAGATAAAGGAGGGGCCCTAGCCAAAAACATTCAGTACTTC
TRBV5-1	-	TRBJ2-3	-	CASSTLGGEGTQYF	TGCGCCAGCAGCACTCTAGGAGGTGAAGGAACGCAGTATTTT
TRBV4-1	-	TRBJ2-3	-	CASSHRDSDETYTDTQYF	TGCGCCAGCAGCCACCGGGACTCCGACGAAACATACACAGATACGCAGTATTTT
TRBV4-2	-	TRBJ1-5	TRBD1	CASSQDAGQGYQPQHF	TGTGCCAGCAGCCAAGATGCGGGACAGGGGTATCAGCCCCAGCATTTT
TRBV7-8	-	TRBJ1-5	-	CASSLGGARVGQPQHF	TGTGCCAGCAGCTTAGGTGGGGCCAGGGTCGGACAGCCCCAGCATTTT
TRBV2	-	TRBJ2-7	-	CASSVKYEQYF	TGTGCCAGCAGTGTTAAATACGAGCAGTACTTC
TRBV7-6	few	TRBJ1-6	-	CASSLVEGNNSPLHF	TGTGCCAGCAGCTTAGTGGAGGGGAATAATTCACCCCTCCACTTT
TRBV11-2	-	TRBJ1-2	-	CASSSSDREVYYGYTF	TGTGCCAGCAGCTCCTCGGACAGAGAGGTTTACTATGGCTACACCTTC
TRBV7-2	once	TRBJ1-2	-	CASGDNGYTF	TGTGCCAGCGGAGATAATGGCTACACCTTC
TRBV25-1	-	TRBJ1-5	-	CASSRGNQPQHF	TGTGCCAGCAGCCGTGGCAATCAGCCCCAGCATTTT
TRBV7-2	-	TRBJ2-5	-	CASSLDETQYF	TGTGCCAGCAGCTTAGATGAGACCCAGTACTTC
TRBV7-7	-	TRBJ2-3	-	CASSLGVGDTQYF	TGTGCTAGCAGCTTAGGTGTCGGAGATACGCAGTATTTT
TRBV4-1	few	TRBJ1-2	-	CASSQPGRFYGYTF	TGCGCCAGCAGCCAACCGGGACGGTTCTATGGCTACACCTTC
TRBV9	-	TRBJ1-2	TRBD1	CASSSRQGRTNYGYTF	TGTGCCAGCAGCTCCAGACAGGGGAGGACTAACTATGGCTACACCTTC
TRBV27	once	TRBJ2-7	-	CASSLKRRGARFEQYF	TGTGCCAGCTCCCTGAAGAGGCGTGGGGCAAGGTTCGAGCAGTACTTC
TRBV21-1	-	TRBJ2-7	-	CASSMVRGAPVDYEQYF	TGTGCCAGCAGCATGGTTCGGGGGGCTCCAGTAGACTACGAGCAGTACTTC
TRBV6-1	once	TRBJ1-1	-	CASSPRRGTEAFF	TGTGCCAGCAGCCCAAGGCGGGGAACTGAAGCTTTCTTT
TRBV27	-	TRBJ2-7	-	CASRGWADSYEQYF	TGTGCCAGCCGGGGGTGGGCCGACTCCTACGAGCAGTACTTC
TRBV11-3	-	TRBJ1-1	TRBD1	CASSLGTGVGNTEAFF	TGTGCCAGCAGCTTGGGGACAGGGGTGGGGAACACTGAAGCTTTCTTT
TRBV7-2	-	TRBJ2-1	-	CASSPPWTGTYNEQFF	TGTGCCAGCAGCCCCCCCTGGACGGGAACCTACAATGAGCAGTTCTTC
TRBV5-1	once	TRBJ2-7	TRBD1	CASSLAFRGPNEQYF	TGCGCCAGCAGCTTGGCCTTCAGGGGGCCAAACGAGCAGTACTTC